A selection of T cell receptor beta chains follows, all from one sample in a study of OX40 agonist ivuxolimab in advanced cancers. This table comes from immunoSEQ multiplex PCR, and its TCRdb copy is limited to in-frame clones, with some not included. The repertoire holds roughly 93,000 clones, roughly 80% seen once, with roughly 5.2% in the top ten. This sample comprised CD4+ or CD8+ T cells sorted from blood, obtained in a trial of the OX40 agonist ivuxolimab. These receptors were collected from an adult with an advanced solid tumor such as melanoma, head and neck, liver or kidney cancer. CDR3s include the opening cysteine and the closing phenylalanine or tryptophan. A D gene is named only where the DNA matches it firmly. Size values are once, few and many counts, or a class for expanded clones, and some rows have none.

J: TRBJ2-6; size: NA; D: NA; V: TRBV11-2; CDR3: CASSLVGSGANVLTF; DNA: TGTGCCAGCAGCTTAGTTGGGTCTGGGGCCAACGTCCTGACTTTC
J: TRBJ1-3; size: NA; D: NA; V: TRBV28; CDR3: CASSFRGLSGNTIYF; DNA: TGTGCCAGCAGTTTTAGGGGTCTCTCTGGAAACACCATATATTTT
J: TRBJ2-5; size: NA; D: NA; V: TRBV2; CDR3: CASSEGTPKYF; DNA: TGTGCCAGCAGTGAAGGGACACCCAAGTACTTC
J: TRBJ2-2; size: NA; D: NA; V: TRBV7-9; CDR3: CASSHGVGTGELFF; DNA: TGTGCCAGCAGCCATGGGGTGGGCACCGGGGAGCTGTTTTTT
J: TRBJ1-2; size: NA; D: NA; V: TRBV19; CDR3: CASSQDYYGYTF; DNA: TGTGCCAGTAGTCAAGACTACTATGGCTACACCTTC
J: TRBJ2-7; size: NA; D: NA; V: TRBV4-1; CDR3: CASSIVRGSYEQYF; DNA: TGCGCCAGCAGCATTGTCCGAGGCTCCTACGAGCAGTACTTC
J: TRBJ2-7; size: once; D: NA; V: TRBV6-1; CDR3: CASRGPWTDPYEQYF; DNA: TGTGCCAGCAGGGGACCTTGGACAGACCCCTACGAGCAGTACTTC
J: TRBJ2-1; size: NA; D: TRBD2; V: TRBV4-1; CDR3: CASSQEGRGVGEQFF; DNA: TGCGCCAGCAGCCAAGAAGGGCGGGGGGTAGGTGAGCAGTTCTTC
J: TRBJ1-3; size: NA; D: NA; V: TRBV5-1; CDR3: CASSLDVGGNTIYF; DNA: TGCGCCAGCAGCTTGGACGTGGGGGGAAACACCATATATTTT
J: TRBJ1-2; size: NA; D: TRBD1; V: TRBV9; CDR3: CASSESQGWKGYTF; DNA: TGTGCCAGCAGCGAATCACAGGGGTGGAAGGGCTACACCTTC